In its sample, the clone carrying this TCR beta chain was seen a few times. Its antigen is not identified. Vbeta (60) and Jbeta (13) primers were used in the PCR. Measured with immunoSEQ multiplex PCR; TCRdb has only the in-frame clones, and not every one. Of fewer than 250,000 clones detected, around 90% appear once; the ten largest clones hold around 1%. Germline CDR1 is MNHNS and CDR2 is SASEGT. The CDR3 is 17 amino acids. V lost 0 bases, J lost 5 bases, and 12 bases stayed unmatched. This record comes from a study of cytomegalovirus exposure and HLA in healthy donors. General study results and limits: It is likely that the observed cluster of highly shared sequence variants was a sequencing artifact.

The genes are TRBV6-1 and TRBJ2-7, with 8 positions matching TRBD2. This clonotype was sampled from a boy aged 2 to 10 in good health and CMV-seronegative. Input material: PBMCs. This CDR3 reads CASSEAFSWREVHEQYF. For the CDR3, the DNA is TGTGCCAGCAGTGAAGCCTTTTCTTGGCGGGAGGTTCACGAGCAGTACTTC.